Following are 22 T cell receptor beta chains from one sample sequenced in a study of CD8+ T cells in alopecia areata. Specified treatment: oral pan-JAK inhibitor, 5-10 mg twice daily. In each case, RNA was isolated and then reverse transcribed into cDNA as the sequencing template. The protocol was immunoSEQ multiplex PCR, while the TCRdb copy is restricted to in-frame clones and leaves out a portion. This table holds approximately 150,000 clones, approximately 86% found once. This sample comprised CD8+ T cells sorted from blood, obtained at week 4, from a patient treated with tofacitinib. These receptors were collected from a human donor with alopecia areata.

J is TRBJ2-1 and V is TRBV12-5; weak D call: TRBD2 (5 bases). Germline V CDR1 and CDR2: LGHNT, FRNRAP. V dropped 11 bases and J dropped 5 bases, with 22 bases sitting between them. The CDR3 totals 15 residues. CDR3 DNA: TGTGCTGCCGACTCTCCGGGAAGTGGGGACAATGAGCAGTTCTTC. Its protein is CAADSPGSGDNEQFF.

The chain couples TRBV10-3 to TRBJ2-5; D remains ambiguous. Germline assignment: CDR1 ENHRY and CDR2 SYGVKD. There are 15 residues in the CDR3. V gave up 3 bases and J gave up 3 bases, with 14 bases separating them. For the CDR3, the DNA is TGTGCCATCAGTGAAAGAGGATTTGGGGAAGAGACCCAGTACTTC. Protein product: CAISERGFGEETQYF.

This sequence joins TRBV27 and TRBJ2-3; the match to TRBD1 covers 10 bases. This CDR3 spans 16 amino acids. CDR1 and CDR2 from the germline V gene are MNHEY and SMNVEV (reference sequence). V shed 6 bases and J 2 bases; nucleotides not matched to a gene: 8. Here the CDR3 DNA reads TGTGCCAGCAGCCCCGGGACAGGGGCGATCACAGATACGCAGTATTTT. Translation: CASSPGTGAITDTQYF.

This CDR3 is CASSTEREPRNEQFF. The DNA for the CDR3 is TGCGCCAGCAGCACGGAGCGGGAGCCCCGGAATGAGCAGTTCTTC. The V call is TRBV5-1, the J call TRBJ2-1, with 8 bases identical to TRBD2. Germline V gene sequence: CDR1 SGHRS, CDR2 YFSETQ. The CDR3 sequence is 15 residues long. Trimming cost V 4 bases and J 7 bases; bases outside gene matches: 10. Filled out from reference TRBV5-1 and TRBJ2-1, the complete variable domain reads KAGVTQTPRYLIKTRGQQVTLSCSPISGHRSVSWYQQTPGQGLQFLFEYFSETQRNKGNFPGRFSGRQFSNSRSEMNVSTLELGDSALYLCASSTEREPRNEQFFGPGTRLTVL.

V and J are TRBV4-1 and TRBJ1-5; D not certain. The CDR3 totals 13 residues. Germline CDR1 is MGHRA and CDR2 is YSYEKL. Trimming removed 4 bases at V and 5 bases at J, with 9 bases between. DNA for the CDR3: TGCGCCAGCAGCCCTGGGCGGGATCAGCCCCAGCATTTT. Encoded protein: CASSPGRDQPQHF.

The J gene is TRBJ2-4, the V gene TRBV5-1; D might be TRBD1 or TRBD2, each matching 5 bases. CDR1 and CDR2 from the germline V gene are SGHRS and YFSETQ. The CDR3 sequence is 14 residues long. V dropped 0 bases and J dropped 8 bases, with 12 bases sitting between them. The CDR3 nucleotides read TGCGCCAGCAGCTTGGGAGAGGGGAACGACATTCAGTACTTC. Its protein product is CASSLGEGNDIQYF.

This chain links TRBV7-9 with TRBJ2-7, with D possibly being TRBD1 (6 bases). Germline V gene data show CDR1 as SEHNR and CDR2 as FQNEAQ (reference sequence). This CDR3 is built from 15 residues. Trimming took 5 bases from V and 2 from J, leaving 16 bases between them. The CDR3 DNA follows: TGTGCCAGCAGCCCAGTTGGCACAGGGACCTACGAGCAGTACTTC. Protein: CASSPVGTGTYEQYF.

This chain connects TRBV9 to TRBJ2-2; D gene ambiguous. Deletions cut 4 bases from V and 2 bases from J, with 15 bases between. CDR3 length: 16 residues. Germline V CDR1 and CDR2: SGDLS, YYNGEE. Here the CDR3 DNA reads TGTGCCAGCAGCCCCCGCAGTTATGTTAACACCGGGGAGCTGTTTTTT. This translates into CASSPRSYVNTGELFF.

The chain uses TRBV29-1 and TRBJ1-2, with a weak D call TRBD1 (5 bases). CDR3 length: 12 residues. CDR1 and CDR2 (germline): SQVTM, ANQGSEA. V gave up 7 bases and J gave up 8 bases, with 17 bases separating them. The CDR3 region is CSDDSLLDGYTF. The DNA of the CDR3 is TGCAGCGACGACAGTCTGCTAGACGGCTACACCTTC.

The V gene is TRBV27, the J gene TRBJ1-1; D is unclear. Germline V gene lookup returns CDR1 MNHEY and CDR2 SMNVEV (reference sequence). This CDR3 contains 13 residues. The germline V and J ends were trimmed by 9 bases and 0 bases, with 11 bases remaining between them. DNA of the CDR3: TGTGCCAGTCGTCATAACTTGAACACTGAAGCTTTCTTT. Residues: CASRHNLNTEAFF.

V is TRBV21-1 and J is TRBJ1-1; no DNA check was done on the table's D call, TRBD1. TRBV21-1 is listed as a pseudogene. The CDR3 length is 17 residues. CDR3 region: CARRLRDRELMNTEAFF. CDR3 bases: TGTGCCAGAAGGCTCCGGGACAGGGAACTAATGAACACTGAAGCTTTCTTT.

This chain connects TRBV15 to TRBJ2-1; 9 bases fit TRBD2. The ends lost 0 bases at V and 7 bases at J; junction bases unmatched: 4. The CDR3 has 15 residues. Germline V CDR1 and CDR2: LNHNV, YYDKDF (reference sequence). The CDR3 DNA reads TGTGCCACCAGCAGAGAAGCGGGGGGCCTAAATGAGCAGTTCTTC. It is translated as CATSREAGGLNEQFF.

V usage is TRBV7-9 and J usage is TRBJ2-7; perhaps TRBD2 as D (5 bases). The germline V and J ends were trimmed by 5 bases and 6 bases, with 17 bases remaining between them. Germline V gene data show CDR1 as SEHNR and CDR2 as FQNEAQ (reference sequence). CDR3 length: 14 residues. The CDR3 DNA is TGTGCCAGCAGCCTCCCGAGGGCGCTCTCCGAGCAGTACTTC. Protein sequence: CASSLPRALSEQYF.

This clone was observed a few times. The chain employs TRBV6-5 and TRBJ2-1, with D perhaps being TRBD1 or TRBD2 (7 bases each). Per germline, CDR1 MNHEY and CDR2 SVGAGI. This CDR3 spans 15 amino acids. V lost 2 bases, J lost 7 bases, and 15 bases lay in between. CDR3 loop: CASSYGTEGGNEQFF. The CDR3, as DNA: TGTGCCAGCAGTTACGGGACAGAGGGGGGGAATGAGCAGTTCTTC.

This clone was counted a single time. The rearrangement uses TRBV4-2 and TRBJ2-7; D is perhaps TRBD1 (6 bases). The CDR3 contains 16 residues. V was pared by 4 bases and J by 0 bases, with 16 bases between. The germline V gene encodes CDR1 LGHNA and CDR2 YNFKEQ. The CDR3 region is CASSPTTEGDSYEQYF. CDR3 in DNA: TGTGCCAGCAGCCCGACCACCGAGGGGGACTCCTACGAGCAGTACTTC.

V usage is TRBV5-6 and J usage is TRBJ2-7; maybe TRBD2 (6 bases). Germline CDR1 is SGHDT and CDR2 is YYEEEE. V was cut by 3 bases and J by 3 bases, with 16 bases left in between. The CDR3 has 15 residues. Written as DNA, the CDR3 is TGTGCCAGCAGCTCCGAGGAGGGGTCCGTCTACGAGCAGTACTTC. Translating it yields CASSSEEGSVYEQYF.

V is TRBV29-1 and J is TRBJ1-2; 9 bases align to TRBD1. V shed 0 bases and J 7 bases; nucleotides not matched to a gene: 3. There are 13 residues in the CDR3. The germline CDR1 and CDR2 sequences are SQVTM and ANQGSEA. The CDR3: CSVEEQGALGYTF. CDR3 bases: TGCAGCGTTGAAGAACAGGGGGCCCTTGGCTACACCTTC.

In nucleotides, the CDR3 is TGTGCCAGCAGCGCCCCGGGAGCTAGCACAGATACGCAGTATTTT. Amino acid sequence: CASSAPGASTDTQYF. This chain uses TRBV9 with TRBJ2-3, with a weak D call TRBD2 (6 bases). The germline V gene has CDR1 SGDLS and CDR2 YYNGEE. The CDR3 consists of 15 residues. V was cut by 3 bases and J by 0 bases, with 11 bases left in between. Looking up the rest from reference TRBV9 and TRBJ2-3 gives the full variable domain: DSGVTQTPKHLITATGQRVTLRCSPRSGDLSVYWYQQSLDQGLQFLIQYYNGEERAKGNILERFSAQQFPDLHSELNLSSLELGDSALYFCASSAPGASTDTQYFGPGTRLTVL.

The chain is built from TRBV25-1 and TRBJ2-7, with 9 bases identical to TRBD1. There are 16 residues in the CDR3. In germline, CDR1 is MGHDK, CDR2 SYGVNS. The ends lost 3 bases at V and 0 bases at J; junction bases unmatched: 6. The CDR3 bases are TGTGCCAGCAGTGACCCGGACAGGGGACCCTCCTACGAGCAGTACTTC. Translating it yields CASSDPDRGPSYEQYF.

The chain is built from TRBV4-1 and TRBJ1-2; 9 bases fit TRBD1. V lost 4 bases and J lost 7; bases outside the gene matches: 10. This CDR3 has 15 amino acids. Germline assignment: CDR1 MGHRA and CDR2 YSYEKL. The CDR3 DNA is TGCGCCAGCAGCCCCAGTCCCGGGACAGGGACTGGCTACACCTTC. It encodes CASSPSPGTGTGYTF.

The chain uses TRBV7-8 and TRBJ1-5, with D unclear. The length of the CDR3 is 12 residues. The V gene lost 1 base and the J gene lost 6 bases, with 4 bases spanning the gap. Germline-derived CDR1 and CDR2 are SGHVS and FQNEAQ. The CDR3 sequence is CASSLDVQPQHF. The CDR3 nucleotides read TGTGCCAGCAGCTTAGATGTTCAGCCCCAGCATTTT.

Of note for this clone: Other DNA sequences from this sample encode an identical CDR3 as well. V is TRBV30 and J is TRBJ2-1, with D hard to call. Trimming removed 2 bases from V and 6 bases from J, with 8 bases in between. Germline values: CDR1 GTSNPN, CDR2 SVGIG (reference sequence). The CDR3 sequence is 12 residues long. The CDR3: CAWSPPGNEQFF. CDR3 sequence (DNA): TGTGCCTGGAGTCCCCCGGGCAATGAGCAGTTCTTC.